This TCR beta chain was retrieved from a study of B cell selection in AIRE deficiency. Study findings and constraints: Only TCRbeta was sequenced; about 35% of shared healthy Treg sequences appeared in Tconv. Healthy donors alone shared roughly 32% of some 3,300 Treg sequences; patients alone approximately 9.3%. Shared Treg sequences had shorter CDR3s, biased toward rearrangements with few non-templated insertions.

Conventional CD4 T cells were sorted as CD4+CD127+ cells. With respect to this clone: Its cognate antigen is unknown.

Germline V gene data show CDR1 as MNHNS and CDR2 as SASEGT. This CDR3 has 14 amino acids. The ends lost 6 bases at V and 3 bases at J; junction bases unmatched: 6. Per the original data handling: Conventional T cell pools: roughly 110,000 distinct patient, some 1.3x10^5 donor TCRbeta sequences. Data came from immunoSEQ multiplex PCR; TCRdb stores just in-frame clones and leaves some out. V and J calls and clone size are given by that table; D and trimming were obtained from the DNA. The table records tens of thousands of clones, around 97% of them present only once. The source material was conventional CD4+ T cells sorted from PBMCs. The TCR sequence derives from a human donor with AIRE deficiency. The V gene is TRBV6-1, the J gene TRBJ2-7; 9 bases agree with TRBD1. The CDR3 loop reads CASRRVDRGYEQYF. CDR3 in DNA: TGTGCCAGCAGGAGGGTGGACAGGGGCTACGAGCAGTACTTC.